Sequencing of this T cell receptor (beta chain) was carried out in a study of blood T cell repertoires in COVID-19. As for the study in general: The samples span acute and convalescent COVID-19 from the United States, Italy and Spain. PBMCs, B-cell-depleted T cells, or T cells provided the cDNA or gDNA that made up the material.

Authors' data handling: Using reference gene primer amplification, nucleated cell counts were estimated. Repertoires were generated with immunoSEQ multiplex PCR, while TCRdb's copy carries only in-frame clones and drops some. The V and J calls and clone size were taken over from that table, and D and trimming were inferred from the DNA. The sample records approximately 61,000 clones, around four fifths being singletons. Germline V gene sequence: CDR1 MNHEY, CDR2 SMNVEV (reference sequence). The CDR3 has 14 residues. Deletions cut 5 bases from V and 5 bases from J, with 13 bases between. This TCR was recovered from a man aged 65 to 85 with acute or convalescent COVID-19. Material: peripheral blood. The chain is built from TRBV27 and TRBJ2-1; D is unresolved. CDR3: CASSPLRQNNEQFF. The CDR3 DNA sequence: TGTGCCAGCAGTCCCTTGCGGCAAAACAATGAGCAGTTCTTC.